This T cell receptor beta chain originates from a study of T cell responses to AZD1222 COVID-19 vaccine. Study background: Second-dose intervals near 4 or 12 weeks were combined.

This clone came up a few times. Its antigen is not known. CDR3 length: 14 amino acids. CDR1 is GTSNPN and CDR2 is SVGIG in the germline V gene (reference sequence). Deletions cut 1 base from V and 4 bases from J, with 12 bases between. Study outcomes and limitations: None of the repertoires were sampled until the peak T cell response had passed. Baseline testing showed seropositivity in only 6 or 7 AZD1222 recipients.

Measured with immunoSEQ multiplex PCR; TCRdb has only the in-frame clones, and not every one. The sample holds more than 80,000 clones, 80% to 90% seen once. This chain joins TRBV30 and TRBJ2-3, with D perhaps matching TRBD1 (5 bases). The sample was peripheral blood, taken on day 0 of AZD1222 vaccination. This TCR came from an adult in good health. The CDR3 here is CAWSATRAADTQYF. The CDR3 nucleotides are TGTGCCTGGAGTGCTACCAGGGCAGCAGATACGCAGTATTTT.